The present T cell receptor beta chain was sequenced within a study of blood T cell repertoires in COVID-19. About the research overall: COVID-19 samples collected from the United States, Italy and Spain covered acute and convalescent phases. Sample material is recorded as cDNA or gDNA derived from T cells, B-cell-depleted T cells, or PBMCs.

Study processing details: Reference gene primer amplification in the assay estimated nucleated cell counts. TCRdb keeps only in-frame clones here, not all; method: immunoSEQ multiplex PCR. Clonal size and the V and J genes are those of that table, whereas D and trimming came from the DNA. The sample consists of under 200,000 clones, around 90% of them appearing once. The CDR3 runs to 20 residues. V gave up 5 bases and J gave up 2 bases; unmatched junction bases: 20. Looked up from germline, CDR1 is SGHTA and CDR2 is FQGTGA. The sequence was obtained from a man between 45 and 60 years old with acute or convalescent COVID-19. The sequenced material came from peripheral blood. The chain couples TRBV7-3 to TRBJ2-3; the match to TRBD2 covers 9 bases. The CDR3, as DNA: TGTGCCAGCAGCCACGGTAGCGGGGGTGTTGGACTTTTCCACACAGATACGCAGTATTTT. Its translation: CASSHGSGGVGLFHTDTQYF. The full variable domain, with the rest looked up from reference TRBV7-3 and TRBJ2-3, is GAGVSQTPSNKVTEKGKYVELRCDPISGHTALYWYRQSLGQGPEFLIYFQGTGAADDSGLPNDRFFAVRPEGSVSTLKIQRTERGDSAVYLCASSHGSGGVGLFHTDTQYFGPGTRLTVL.